This TCR beta chain was observed in a study of cytomegalovirus exposure and HLA in healthy donors. Points from the study as a whole: Across donors, most TCRs were seen rarely, yet some public ones were widespread. Investigators reported 164 TCR beta chains as tied to cytomegalovirus. Common viral pathogens seemed to be connected with several of the most significant clusters, according to a later analysis.

13 Jbeta primers and 60 Vbeta primers were used for the PCR. Profiled with immunoSEQ multiplex PCR; TCRdb holds only in-frame clones, not every one. The table has about 200,000 clones, 60% to 80% seen once; the top ten hold 3.5% to 4%. The germline V gene has CDR1 MGHDK and CDR2 SYGVNS. The CDR3 sequence is 13 residues long. The junction had 0 bases not matched to a gene; V was cut back by 6 bases and J by 5 bases. As concerns this clone: Its antigen is unidentified.

The sequencing sample was made of PBMCs. The chain carries TRBV25-1 and TRBJ2-1, with TRBD2 matching 11 bases. The receptor was derived from a male donor in good health and CMV-seronegative. This chain's CDR3 is CASRTSGNNEQFF. CDR3 bases: TGTGCCAGCAGGACTAGCGGGAACAATGAGCAGTTCTTC.